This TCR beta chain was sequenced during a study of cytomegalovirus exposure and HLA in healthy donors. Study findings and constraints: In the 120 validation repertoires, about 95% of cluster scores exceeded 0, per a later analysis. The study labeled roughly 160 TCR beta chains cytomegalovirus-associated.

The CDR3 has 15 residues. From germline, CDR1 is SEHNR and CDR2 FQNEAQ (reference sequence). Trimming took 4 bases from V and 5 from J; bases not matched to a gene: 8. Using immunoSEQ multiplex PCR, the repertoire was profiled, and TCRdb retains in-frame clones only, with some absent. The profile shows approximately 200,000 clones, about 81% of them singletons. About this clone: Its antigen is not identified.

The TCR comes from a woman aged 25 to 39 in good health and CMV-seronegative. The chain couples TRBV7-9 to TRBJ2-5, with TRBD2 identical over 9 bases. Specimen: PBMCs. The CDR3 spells CASSSTSGQRETQYF. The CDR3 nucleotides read TGTGCCAGCAGCTCAACTAGCGGGCAGAGGGAGACCCAGTACTTC.